This record concerns one T cell receptor (beta chain) sequence. Its target is not known. TCRdb recomputed calls from the 5' RACE reads with MiXCR, one row per CDR3 protein. The sample records 450,000 to 700,000 distinct CDR3 sequences, about a sixth being singletons. Trimming took 1 base from V and 8 from J, leaving 14 bases between them. CDR3 size: 14 residues. The V gene's germline CDR1 is SEHNR and CDR2 FQNEAQ (reference sequence). The sample belongs to a study of T-cell memory formation after mild COVID-19. Broader study findings: Some clones that responded turned up in pre-infection memory, which suggests that cross-reactive memory joined in.

This TCR was sampled from an adult woman who had mild COVID-19 (a few samples of this study predate the infection). Cell type and time point are not known. This chain uses TRBV7-9 with TRBJ1-2; D is unresolved. The sequencing sample was made of PBMCs or a T cell subset sorted from them (not recorded which). CDR3 amino acids: CASSLGGTIRGYTF. The CDR3 nucleotides are TGTGCCAGCAGCTTAGGGGGAACTATACGCGGCTACACCTTC.